This T cell receptor beta chain appears in the sequencing data of a study of T cells in Graves' hyperthyroidism and ophthalmopathy. The CDR3 regions of TCR beta were amplified from RNA transcripts. A first-round RT-PCR of the TCR CDR3 used the HTBI primer set. TCRdb reprocessed the multiplex PCR reads with MiXCR, giving one entry per CDR3 protein. The data contain about 360,000 distinct CDR3 sequences, under 15% of them singletons. This clonotype was seen ten or more times. The V and J ends lost 5 bases and 5 bases respectively, with 16 bases between them. This CDR3 region has 14 residues. Looked up from germline, CDR1 is DFQATT and CDR2 is SNEGSKA (reference sequence).

The J gene is TRBJ2-1, the V gene TRBV20-1; a weak D match, TRBD2 (7 bases). Sequenced: blood. The clonotype was recovered from a woman between 18 and 29 years old with Graves' hyperthyroidism. This CDR3 reads CSASGGGGHNEQFF. CDR3 sequence (DNA): TGCAGTGCTTCTGGCGGGGGCGGCCACAATGAGCAGTTCTTC.